A selection of T cell receptor beta chains follows, all from one sample in a study of blood T cell repertoires in COVID-19. TCRdb's table, derived via immunoSEQ multiplex PCR, lists solely in-frame clones and lacks some. Counted here are some 180,000 clones, roughly 83% occurring once; the ten biggest clones make up under 7%. The sample consisted of peripheral blood. The receptor source for this set is a woman aged 35 to 49 with COVID-19, enrolled during active disease. CDR3s include the opening cysteine and the closing phenylalanine or tryptophan. A D gene is named only where the DNA matches it firmly. Where a row states a size, it is once, few, many or the class of an expanded clone; other rows omit it.

D	V	size	J	CDR3	DNA
TRBD1	TRBV7-9	-	TRBJ1-4	CASSRGQGSEKLFF	TGTGCCAGCAGCCGGGGACAGGGATCTGAAAAACTGTTTTTT
TRBD2	TRBV28	-	TRBJ2-7	CASSVLVAGVSYEQYF	TGTGCCAGCAGTGTTTTGGTGGCGGGAGTCTCCTACGAGCAGTACTTC
TRBD1	TRBV14	-	TRBJ1-6	CASSQQGGNNSPLHF	TGTGCCAGCAGCCAACAGGGGGGCAATAATTCACCCCTCCACTTT
-	TRBV5-1	-	TRBJ2-1	CASSLGGGSYNEQFF	TGCGCCAGCAGCTTGGGGGGAGGCTCCTACAATGAGCAGTTCTTC
-	TRBV7-9	-	TRBJ2-2	CASSAREWELFF	TGTGCCAGCAGCGCGAGAGAGTGGGAGCTGTTTTTT
TRBD2	TRBV2	-	TRBJ2-3	CASKNPTSGGRTDTQYF	TGTGCCAGCAAGAACCCTACTAGCGGGGGGCGCACAGATACGCAGTATTTT
TRBD1	TRBV10-3	-	TRBJ1-1	CAIRQPTGADTEAFF	TGTGCCATCAGGCAACCGACAGGGGCGGACACTGAAGCTTTCTTT
-	TRBV18	-	TRBJ1-2	CASSLLDTSYGYTF	TGTGCCAGCTCACTTTTGGACACCTCCTATGGCTACACCTTC
-	TRBV9	-	TRBJ1-3	CASTPRSYSGNTIYF	TGTGCCAGCACCCCCAGGTCCTACTCTGGAAACACCATATATTTT
-	TRBV18	-	TRBJ1-4	CASSPGGDEKLFF	TGTGCCAGCTCACCAGGGGGGGATGAAAAACTGTTTTTT
-	TRBV7-8	-	TRBJ1-4	CASSGRRNSRQINEKLFF	TGTGCCAGCAGCGGCCGTCGCAACTCAAGACAGATTAATGAAAAACTGTTTTTT
TRBD1	TRBV19	once	TRBJ2-2	CAIAGTGGTGELFF	TGTGCCATCGCCGGGACAGGGGGGACCGGGGAGCTGTTTTTT
-	TRBV11-2	-	TRBJ2-1	CASSTGTGNEQFF	TGTGCCAGCAGCACCGGGACTGGCAATGAGCAGTTCTTC
-	TRBV6-2/TRBV6-3	-	TRBJ2-3	CASSPGLMGPDTDTQYF	TGTGCCAGCAGTCCCGGGCTCATGGGGCCTGACACAGATACGCAGTATTTT
-	TRBV7-2	-	TRBJ2-1	CASSLYREIQFF	TGTGCCAGCAGCTTATATCGGGAGATTCAGTTCTTC
-	TRBV6-5	-	TRBJ2-1	CASSYAGRVEQFF	TGTGCCAGCAGTTACGCGGGGCGGGTTGAGCAGTTCTTC
TRBD1	TRBV9	-	TRBJ1-3	CASSVRTGNSGNTIYF	TGTGCCAGCAGCGTTCGGACAGGTAACTCTGGAAACACCATATATTTT
TRBD2	TRBV7-3	-	TRBJ2-3	CASSYGGGTDTQYF	TGTGCCAGCAGCTACGGGGGGGGCACAGATACGCAGTATTTT
TRBD2	TRBV7-8	-	TRBJ2-5	CASSNLAGGSETQYF	TGTGCCAGCAGCAACCTAGCGGGGGGGTCCGAGACCCAGTACTTC
-	TRBV5-1	-	TRBJ2-1	CASNLRSSYNEQFF	TGCGCCAGCAATTTAAGGAGCTCCTACAATGAGCAGTTCTTC
TRBD1	TRBV6-5	-	TRBJ1-2	CASRDRSGDYGYTF	TGTGCCAGCAGGGACAGGTCAGGGGACTATGGCTACACCTTC
-	TRBV18	-	TRBJ1-2	CASSPGAGHGYTF	TGTGCCAGCTCACCGGGCGCAGGCCATGGCTACACCTTC
-	TRBV5-8	-	TRBJ1-5	CASSLETLPHF	TGTGCCAGCAGCTTGGAGACATTACCGCATTTT
TRBD1	TRBV18	many	TRBJ1-6	CASSAGQVYNSPLHF	TGTGCCAGCTCGGCCGGACAGGTCTATAATTCACCCCTCCACTTT
-	TRBV27	-	TRBJ2-7	CASGRGEQYF	TGTGCCAGCGGAAGAGGGGAGCAGTACTTC
TRBD1	TRBV2	-	TRBJ2-5	CASSELRNSGTGWRETQYF	TGTGCCAGCAGTGAACTCCGAAATTCCGGGACAGGTTGGCGGGAGACCCAGTACTTC